This TCR beta chain was retrieved from a study of cytomegalovirus exposure and HLA in healthy donors. Study-level results: Altogether, some 170 TCR beta chains were recorded as cytomegalovirus-associated. Rarity characterized most TCR sequences, yet some public TCRs appeared in many donors.

The CDR3 is made up of 14 amino acids. Germline-derived CDR1 and CDR2 are MGHRA and YSYEKL. The ends lost 1 base at V and 6 bases at J; junction bases unmatched: 5. About this clone: The antigen remains undetermined.

Some clones are missing from TCRdb's copy, which holds only in-frame ones; the method was immunoSEQ multiplex PCR. The data contain 200,000 to 250,000 clones, roughly 85% of them singletons. The donors were members of the validation cohort comprising 100 to 150 subjects, separate from the approximately 670-subject first cohort. This rearrangement joins TRBV4-1 to TRBJ2-7, with 8 nucleotides matching TRBD1. The sample taken for sequencing was PBMCs. This sequence originates from a woman aged 18-29 years in good health and CMV-seronegative. CDR3 nucleotide sequence: TGCGCCAGCAGCCAAGGCCAGGGGGCAGTCGAGCAGTACTTC. As protein: CASSQGQGAVEQYF.